The next 10 T cell receptor beta chains were all read from a single sample in a study of blood T cell repertoires in COVID-19. This table comes from immunoSEQ multiplex PCR, and its TCRdb copy is limited to in-frame clones, with some not included. Here the sample spans just under 150,000 clones, approximately 88% being singletons. Specimen: peripheral blood. Every receptor here comes from a human donor in a cohort sampled during active COVID-19.

The chain has TRBV9 and TRBJ1-2; TRBD1 matches 10 bases. V lost 4 bases to trimming and J lost 8 bases; unmatched junction nucleotides: 11. This CDR3 spans 15 amino acids. CDR1 is SGDLS and CDR2 is YYNGEE in the germline V gene. The CDR3 region is CASSRATGGAWGYTF. The CDR3 region has the DNA TGTGCCAGCAGCAGAGCGACAGGGGGCGCTTGGGGCTACACCTTC. The full variable domain, with the rest looked up from reference TRBV9 and TRBJ1-2, is DSGVTQTPKHLITATGQRVTLRCSPRSGDLSVYWYQQSLDQGLQFLIQYYNGEERAKGNILERFSAQQFPDLHSELNLSSLELGDSALYFCASSRATGGAWGYTFGSGTRLTVV.

The CDR3 nucleotides read TGCGCCAGCAGTGGACGGGGAGTCACTGAAGCTTTCTTT. This gives the protein CASSGRGVTEAFF. The V and J genes are TRBV10-1 and TRBJ1-1; unclear D gene. Germline V gene lookup returns CDR1 WNHNN and CDR2 SYGVQD (reference sequence). Trimming took 4 bases from V and 4 from J, leaving 10 bases between them. This CDR3 has 13 residues.

This chain uses TRBV3-1 (or the pseudogene TRBV3-2) with TRBJ2-5; 10 nucleotides align to TRBD2. Germline CDR1 reads LGHDT; CDR2 reads YNNKEL (reference sequence). This CDR3 is 13 amino acids long. With V trimmed by 1 base and J by 14 bases, 7 bases remained unmatched. The CDR3 region is CASSQGDTSGAYF. The CDR3 DNA is TGTGCCAGCAGCCAAGGGGACACTAGCGGGGCTTACTTC.

J is TRBJ1-2 and V is TRBV7-9; TRBD1 aligns across 8 bases. Germline CDR1 reads SEHNR; CDR2 reads FQNEAQ (reference sequence). V gave up 5 bases and J gave up 3 bases; unmatched junction bases: 11. This CDR3 contains 16 residues. DNA of the CDR3: TGTGCCAGCAGCAACCTACGGGACAGGTCAGACTATGGCTACACCTTC. Translation gives CASSNLRDRSDYGYTF.

The chain couples TRBV4-1 to TRBJ2-5, with 7 bases that match TRBD1. From germline, CDR1 is MGHRA and CDR2 YSYEKL. The CDR3 covers 15 residues. The trim removed 1 base at V and 5 bases at J, leaving 7 bases unmatched. The CDR3 DNA is TGCGCCAGCAGCCAAGGAGCAAGGGGGCGGGAGACCCAGTACTTC. Translating gives CASSQGARGRETQYF.

V usage is TRBV3-1 (or the pseudogene TRBV3-2) and J usage is TRBJ1-6; D uncertain. The germline V and J ends were trimmed by 4 bases and 7 bases, with 11 bases remaining between them. The CDR3 is 14 amino acids. The germline gives CDR1 LGHDT, CDR2 YNNKEL (reference sequence). CDR3 bases: TGTGCCAGCAGCCGCCCGGGATCGAATTCACCCCTCCACTTT. Protein: CASSRPGSNSPLHF.

This chain connects TRBV4-2 to TRBJ2-7; 13 bases align to TRBD2. V trimming: 4 bases; J trimming: 0 bases; junction bases outside the gene matches: 6. Germline loops: CDR1 LGHNA, CDR2 YNFKEQ. The CDR3 runs 17 residues. The CDR3 is CASSPPGLAGISYEQYF. CDR3 nucleotide sequence: TGTGCCAGCAGCCCCCCGGGACTAGCGGGGATCTCCTACGAGCAGTACTTC.

This chain joins TRBV6-5 and TRBJ2-7; TRBD2 matches 8 bases. Per germline, CDR1 MNHEY and CDR2 SVGAGI. Trimming took 7 bases from V and 3 from J; bases not matched to a gene: 11. CDR3 length equals 15 residues. In DNA, the CDR3 is TGTGCCAGCACCCCCGCAGCGAGCGGGGGCTACGAGCAGTACGTC. Translation: CASTPAASGGYEQYV.

The V call is TRBV4-2, the J call TRBJ1-5; possible D gene TRBD1, 6 bases. This CDR3 region has 15 residues. V dropped 4 bases and J dropped 6 bases, with 16 bases sitting between them. Germline CDR1 and CDR2: LGHNA and YNFKEQ. The CDR3 loop is CASSPDRIDGQPQHF. For the CDR3, the DNA is TGTGCCAGCAGCCCGGACAGAATTGATGGTCAGCCCCAGCATTTT.

V is TRBV5-4 and J is TRBJ1-1, with 9 bases matching TRBD1. J lost 3 bases, V lost 4 bases, and 4 bases had no gene match. Per germline, CDR1 SGHNT and CDR2 YYREEE (reference sequence). The CDR3 covers 14 residues. The CDR3 DNA is TGTGCCAGCAGCCTGCGGACAGGGGACACTGAAGCTTTCTTT. As protein: CASSLRTGDTEAFF.